Shown below are 25 T cell receptor beta chains from a single sample sequenced in a study of CD8+CD57+ T cells in acquired aplastic anemia. Genomic DNA templated the TCR beta VDJ and CDR3 profiling. From the reads, TCRdb called clonotypes with MiXCR, one entry per CDR3 protein. The table lists a few hundred thousand distinct CDR3 sequences, 34% of them singletons, with 1.1% in the top ten. The sample taken for sequencing was sorted CD4+, CD8+, or CD8+CD57+ T cells (not recorded which) from PBMCs. These receptor sequences come from a human donor in good health, serving as a control.

The chain has TRBV19 and TRBJ1-5, with 8 bases fitting TRBD1. V shed 2 bases and J 6 bases; nucleotides not matched to a gene: 3. The CDR3 has 14 residues. Germline V CDR1 and CDR2: LNHDA, SQIVND (reference sequence). The CDR3 here is CASSIQGAGQPQHF. The CDR3 region has the DNA TGTGCCAGTAGTATACAGGGGGCCGGTCAGCCCCAGCATTTT.

The table lists this clonotype with many counts. The rearrangement uses TRBV7-9 and TRBJ2-5; possibly TRBD1 for D (5 bases). The CDR3 length is 13 residues. V lost 2 bases, J lost 3 bases, and 7 bases lay in between. CDR1 SEHNR and CDR2 FQNEAQ come from the germline V gene (reference sequence). CDR3 DNA: TGTGCCAGCAGCTTACAACAGGAAGAGACCCAGTACTTC. This gives the protein CASSLQQEETQYF. The full variable domain, completed using reference TRBV7-9 and TRBJ2-5, is DTGVSQNPRHKITKRGQNVTFRCDPISEHNRLYWYRQTLGQGPEFLTYFQNEAQLEKSRLLSDRFSAERPKGSFSTLEIQRTEQGDSAMYLCASSLQQEETQYFGPGTRLLVL.

This clonotype was counted a single time. CDR3 loop: CASSAQDTIYF. The DNA of the CDR3 is TGTGCCAGCTCAGCTCAGGACACCATATATTTT. The chain joins TRBV18 to TRBJ1-3, with D unresolved. V lost 5 bases, J lost 8 bases, and 7 bases lay in between. There are 11 residues in the CDR3. Per germline, CDR1 KGHSH and CDR2 LQKENI.

The chain has TRBV15 and TRBJ1-2; 8 bases align to TRBD1. The germline V gene encodes CDR1 LNHNV and CDR2 YYDKDF (reference sequence). Trimming removed 4 bases from V and 6 bases from J; junction bases left unmatched: 7. CDR3 length: 14 residues. In DNA form, the CDR3 reads TGTGCCACCAGCACCTGGACAGGGATCGATGGCTACACCTTC. Amino acids: CATSTWTGIDGYTF. Drawing the rest from reference TRBV15 and TRBJ1-2, the complete variable domain is DAMVIQNPRYQVTQFGKPVTLSCSQTLNHNVMYWYQQKSSQAPKLLFHYYDKDFNNEADTPDNFQSRRPNTSFCFLDIRSPGLGDTAMYLCATSTWTGIDGYTFGSGTRLTVV.

This clonotype was seen a single time. This may arise from a read error, as a much more abundant clone is one base away. This likely comes from a read error, as the CDR3 has no conserved phenylalanine or tryptophan at its end. The chain joins TRBV19 to TRBJ1-5; possibly TRBD1 for D (6 bases). The CDR3 is 14 amino acids. Trimming took off 2 bases at V and 2 bases at J, with 7 bases between the two ends. Looked up from germline, CDR1 is LNHDA and CDR2 is SQIVND (reference sequence). The CDR3 sequence: CASSIKGGNQPQHS. The CDR3 DNA sequence: TGTGCCAGTAGTATAAAGGGGGGCAATCAGCCCCAGCATTCT.

This clonotype was seen repeatedly, ten times or more. The chain couples TRBV5-1 to TRBJ1-2; no reliable D call. The CDR3 contains 13 residues. Trimming pared 0 bases from V and 8 bases from J, leaving 11 bases between. Germline CDR1 and CDR2: SGHRS and YFSETQ. The CDR3 coding sequence is TGCGCCAGCAGCTTGGAGGGTAGAGGGGGCTACACCTTC. It specifies CASSLEGRGGYTF.

This clonotype was observed many times. The V and J genes are TRBV16 and TRBJ1-1; tentative D call: TRBD1 (5 bases). With 1 base removed from V and 4 bases from J, the gap between germline ends came to 13 bases. Germline loops: CDR1 KGHSY, CDR2 FQNENV. The length of the CDR3 is 15 residues. CDR3 sequence: CASSQFTAGSTEAFF. In DNA, the CDR3 is TGTGCCAGCAGCCAATTTACTGCAGGGTCCACTGAAGCTTTCTTT.

This clonotype appeared many times. The chain is built from TRBV24-1 and TRBJ2-2, with TRBD2 matching 10 bases. V was clipped by 2 bases and J by 2 bases; unmatched bases: 1. CDR3 length: 16 residues. Germline V gene lookup returns CDR1 KGHDR and CDR2 SFDVKD. DNA for the CDR3: TGTGCCACCAGTGATTCTAGCGGGGGTAACACCGGGGAGCTGTTTTTT. This gives the protein CATSDSSGGNTGELFF.

The gene calls are TRBV20-1 and TRBJ1-1, with D tentatively TRBD1 (5 bases). V lost 7 bases and J 4 bases, leaving 10 bases between the germline ends. Germline CDR1 is DFQATT and CDR2 is SNEGSKA (reference sequence). The CDR3 has 11 amino acids. The CDR3 loop is CSVGGATEAFF. CDR3 in DNA: TGCAGTGTCGGGGGTGCCACTGAAGCTTTCTTT.

This clonotype turned up a few times. The chain uses TRBV20-1 and TRBJ1-3; D remains ambiguous. The V end was cut by 1 base, the J end by 6 bases, with 19 bases between. The CDR3 covers 16 residues. Germline CDR1 is DFQATT and CDR2 is SNEGSKA (reference sequence). Here the CDR3 DNA reads TGCAGTGCTAGAGCCTACGAGGGTGGTGTTGCAAACACCATATATTTT. It codes for CSARAYEGGVANTIYF.

J is TRBJ2-1 and V is TRBV11-2, with 9 positions matching TRBD2. With 5 bases clipped from V and 10 bases from J, the junction kept 9 bases outside the gene matches. The CDR3 totals 14 residues. In germline, CDR1 is SGHAT, CDR2 FQNNGV. CDR3 in amino acids: CASSPSGASGEQFF. CDR3 DNA: TGTGCCAGCAGCCCTAGCGGGGCTAGCGGGGAGCAGTTCTTC.

The chain links TRBV4-3 to TRBJ1-2, with D unresolved. The CDR3 runs to 14 residues. Trimming pared 4 bases from V and 4 bases from J, leaving 13 bases between. Germline CDR1 reads LGHNA; CDR2 reads YSLEER. The CDR3 loop reads CASSPEAGFYGYTF. The DNA of the CDR3 is TGCGCCAGCAGCCCAGAAGCGGGGTTCTATGGCTACACCTTC.

This clonotype was seen a few times. A junction end diverges from the germline sequence, so it may reflect a read error. The rearrangement joins TRBV19 to TRBJ2-3; D gene ambiguous. The germline CDR1 and CDR2 sequences are LNHDA and SQIVND (reference sequence). CDR3 length: 13 amino acids. The CDR3 bases are TGTGCCAGCAGCTTAGTTCGCTCAGATGCGCAGTATTTT. Translation gives CASSLVRSDAQYF.

This clonotype was counted ten times or more. This chain joins TRBV2 and TRBJ2-3; unclear D gene. The CDR3 contains 11 residues. Germline loops: CDR1 SNHLY, CDR2 FYNNEI. Trimming took 4 bases from V and 8 from J, leaving 7 bases between them. In DNA, the CDR3 is TGTGCCAGCAGTGTTCAGTCTACGCAGTATTTT. The encoded protein is CASSVQSTQYF.

The chain carries TRBV5-6 and TRBJ1-1, with no clear D. Germline loops: CDR1 SGHDT, CDR2 YYEEEE. The V gene lost 4 bases and the J gene lost 3 bases, with 10 bases spanning the gap. CDR3 length: 13 amino acids. CDR3 sequence reads: CASSRGWDTEAFF. The CDR3 nucleotides read TGTGCCAGCAGCAGAGGATGGGACACTGAAGCTTTCTTT.

A few counts support this clonotype. The chain carries TRBV5-1 and TRBJ1-2; D is perhaps TRBD1 (6 bases). Germline V gene sequence: CDR1 SGHRS, CDR2 YFSETQ. Deletions cut 8 bases from V and 4 bases from J, with 18 bases between. The CDR3 runs 14 residues. Here the CDR3 reads CASSPLQGGYGYTF. CDR3 nucleotides: TGCGCCAGTTCGCCTTTACAGGGTGGCTATGGCTACACCTTC.

Regarding this clonotype: It may be a read error: a sequence one base away is much more abundant. The rearrangement joins TRBV12-3 or TRBV12-4 to TRBJ2-7; 8 nucleotides agree with TRBD1. V dropped 6 bases and J dropped 3; count of bases not matched to a gene: 7. This CDR3 comprises 14 residues. In nucleotides, the CDR3 is TGTGCCAGCAGCTACGTGACAGGGGTCTACGAGCAGTACTTC. Amino acids: CASSYVTGVYEQYF.

The V call is TRBV2, the J call TRBJ1-1; no reliable D call. V lost 6 bases to trimming and J lost 11 bases, with 13 bases between them. The CDR3 spans 11 residues. Per germline, CDR1 SNHLY and CDR2 FYNNEI. The CDR3 reads CASRIPGGAFF. DNA for the CDR3: TGTGCCAGCAGGATCCCCGGCGGGGCTTTCTTT.

Worth noting for this clonotype: A much larger clone sits a single nucleotide away, making a read error possible. The genes are TRBV5-1 and TRBJ1-5; TRBD1 matches 9 bases. This CDR3 has 15 residues. The germline V gene encodes CDR1 SGHRS and CDR2 YFSETQ. The CDR3 region is CASGLDGTGPQPQHF. In nucleotides, the CDR3 is TGCGCCAGCGGCTTGGACGGGACAGGGCCCCAGCCCCAGCATTTT. The full variable domain, with the rest looked up from reference TRBV5-1 and TRBJ1-5, is KAGVTQTPRYLIKTRGQQVTLSCSPISGHRSVSWYQQTPGQGLQFLFEYFSETQRNKGNFPGRFSGRQFSNSRSEMNVSTLELGDSALYLCASGLDGTGPQPQHFGDGTRLSIL.

This clonotype was detected many times. The chain recombines TRBV7-2 with TRBJ2-3, with D unclear. Looked up from germline, CDR1 is SGHTA and CDR2 is FQGNSA. The CDR3 totals 13 residues. Deletions cut 7 bases from V and 2 bases from J, with 10 bases between. In DNA, the CDR3 is TGTGCCAGCAACCCCCCCAACACAGATACGCAGTATTTT. It codes for CASNPPNTDTQYF.

In this sample, this clonotype turned up many times. The rearrangement joins TRBV7-8 to TRBJ1-1; perhaps TRBD1 as D (6 bases). From germline, CDR1 is SGHVS and CDR2 FQNEAQ. Deletions cut 4 bases from V and 2 bases from J, with 17 bases between. CDR3 length: 16 amino acids. CDR3 DNA: TGTGCCAGCAGCTCCACAGGGTATGGAGCCAACACTGAAGCTTTCTTT. This encodes CASSSTGYGANTEAFF.

This chain uses TRBV4-1 with TRBJ2-7, with TRBD1 matching 7 bases. The CDR3 is made up of 17 amino acids. The V gene end was trimmed by 1 base and the J gene end by 0 bases; junction bases not matched to a gene: 9. Germline CDR1 and CDR2: MGHRA and YSYEKL. CDR3 sequence (DNA): TGCGCCAGCAGCCAAGTCAGGGCAGGGGGTAGCTCCTACGAGCAGTACTTC. Translated, it gives CASSQVRAGGSSYEQYF.

This clonotype was recorded a few times. This may come from a read error, since a much larger clone is one base off. This rearrangement joins TRBV4-2 to TRBJ2-3; D possibly corresponds to TRBD1 (5 bases). The CDR3 runs 16 residues. Germline V CDR1 and CDR2: LGHNA, YNFKEQ. The CDR3 nucleotides are TGTACCAGCAGCCAACGTGAGGTGGGGCGGACAGATACGCAGTATTTT. The encoded protein is CTSSQREVGRTDTQYF.

This clonotype was found once. This rearrangement joins TRBV19 to TRBJ1-2; D possibly corresponds to TRBD1 (5 bases). Trimming removed 9 bases from V and 12 bases from J, with 23 bases in between. Germline CDR1 and CDR2: LNHDA and SQIVND (reference sequence). The CDR3 sequence is 13 residues long. This chain's CDR3 is CASSRGVLSGNTF. CDR3 sequence (DNA): TGTGCCAGCTCTCGGGGGGTACTCTCTGGAAACACCTTC.

This clonotype was recorded at least ten times. The rearrangement uses TRBV20-1 and TRBJ1-1, with D perhaps TRBD1 (5 bases). The germline CDR1 and CDR2 sequences are DFQATT and SNEGSKA (reference sequence). V lost 5 bases and J 1 base, leaving 8 bases between the germline ends. The CDR3 extends over 12 amino acids. The CDR3 nucleotides are TGCAGTGCTTTAAGGGGGAACACTGAAGCTTTCTTT. Protein: CSALRGNTEAFF.